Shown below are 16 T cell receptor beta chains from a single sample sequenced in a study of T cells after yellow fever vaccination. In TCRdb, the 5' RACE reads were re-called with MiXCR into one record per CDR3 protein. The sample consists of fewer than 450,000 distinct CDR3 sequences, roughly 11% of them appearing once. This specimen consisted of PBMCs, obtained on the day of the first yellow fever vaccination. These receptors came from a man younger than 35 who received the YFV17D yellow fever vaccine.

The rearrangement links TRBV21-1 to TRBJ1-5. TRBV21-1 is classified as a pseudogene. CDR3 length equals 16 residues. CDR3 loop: CASSKGGGKSNQPQHF. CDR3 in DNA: TGTGCCAGCAGCAAAGGTGGCGGGAAAAGCAATCAGCCCCAGCATTTT.

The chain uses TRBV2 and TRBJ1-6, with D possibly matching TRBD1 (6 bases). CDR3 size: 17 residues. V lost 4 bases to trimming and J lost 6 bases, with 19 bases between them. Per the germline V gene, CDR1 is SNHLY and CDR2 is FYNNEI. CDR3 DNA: TGTGCCAGCAGTGCTGGACAGTCAATACGGCGTAATTCACCCCTCCACTTT. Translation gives CASSAGQSIRRNSPLHF.

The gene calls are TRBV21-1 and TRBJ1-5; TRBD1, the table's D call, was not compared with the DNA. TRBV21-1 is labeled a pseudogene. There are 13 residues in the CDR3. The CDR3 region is CARHRRGNQPQHF. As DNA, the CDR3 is TGTGCCCGCCACAGGCGCGGCAATCAGCCCCAGCATTTT.

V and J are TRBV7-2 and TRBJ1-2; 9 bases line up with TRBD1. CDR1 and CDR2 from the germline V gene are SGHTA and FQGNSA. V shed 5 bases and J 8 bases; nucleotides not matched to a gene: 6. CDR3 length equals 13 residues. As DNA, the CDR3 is TGTGCCAGCAGCCGCGGACAGGGGAGGGGCTACACCTTC. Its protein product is CASSRGQGRGYTF.

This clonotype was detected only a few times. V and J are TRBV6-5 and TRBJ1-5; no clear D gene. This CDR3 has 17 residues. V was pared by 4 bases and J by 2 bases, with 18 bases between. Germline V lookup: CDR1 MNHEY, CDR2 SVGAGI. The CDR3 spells CASSFPPTLSGNQPQHF. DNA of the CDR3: TGTGCCAGCAGTTTCCCCCCCACCTTGAGCGGCAATCAGCCCCAGCATTTT.

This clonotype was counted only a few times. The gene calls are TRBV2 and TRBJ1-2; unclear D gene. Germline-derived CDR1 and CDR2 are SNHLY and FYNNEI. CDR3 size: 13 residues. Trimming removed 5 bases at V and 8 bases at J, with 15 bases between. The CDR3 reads CASSPREVWGYTF. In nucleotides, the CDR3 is TGTGCCAGCAGTCCCCGGGAGGTCTGGGGCTACACCTTC.

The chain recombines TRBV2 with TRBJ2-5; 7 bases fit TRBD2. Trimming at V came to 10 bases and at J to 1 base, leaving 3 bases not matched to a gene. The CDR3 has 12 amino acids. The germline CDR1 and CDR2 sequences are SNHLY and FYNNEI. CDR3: CATGTIQETQYF. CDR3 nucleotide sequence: TGTGCCACCGGGACTATCCAAGAGACCCAGTACTTC.

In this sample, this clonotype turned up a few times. In DNA form, the CDR3 reads TGTGCCAGCAGTATAGATCTGGGGGCCAAAAACATTCAGTACTTC. It specifies CASSIDLGAKNIQYF. This rearrangement joins TRBV6-1 to TRBJ2-4; no reliable D call. The CDR3 loop spans 15 amino acids. Trimming shortened V by 5 bases and J by 1 base, and 12 bases separated the two germline ends. Germline CDR1 is MNHNS and CDR2 is SASEGT.

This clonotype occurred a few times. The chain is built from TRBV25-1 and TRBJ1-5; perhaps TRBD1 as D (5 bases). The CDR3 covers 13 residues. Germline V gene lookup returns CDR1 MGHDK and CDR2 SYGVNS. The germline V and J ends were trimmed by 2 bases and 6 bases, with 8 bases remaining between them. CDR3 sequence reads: CASSEGGGQPQHF. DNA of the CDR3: TGTGCCAGCAGTGAAGGGGGGGGTCAGCCCCAGCATTTT.

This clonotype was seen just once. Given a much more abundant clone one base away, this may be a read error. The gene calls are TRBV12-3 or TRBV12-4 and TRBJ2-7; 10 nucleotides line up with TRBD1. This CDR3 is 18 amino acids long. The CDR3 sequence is CTSSLIPGQGPSSYEQYV. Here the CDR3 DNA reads TGTACCAGCAGTTTAATCCCGGGACAGGGGCCGAGCTCCTACGAGCAGTACGTC.

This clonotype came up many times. The CDR3: CASTPGQGTDTQYF. The CDR3 DNA reads TGTGCCAGCACCCCGGGACAGGGGACAGATACGCAGTATTTT. The rearrangement links TRBV12-3 or TRBV12-4 to TRBJ2-3; 10 nucleotides align to TRBD1. The CDR3 extends over 14 amino acids. The J segment lost 3 bases and the V segment lost 7 bases, leaving 4 bases of the junction unmatched.

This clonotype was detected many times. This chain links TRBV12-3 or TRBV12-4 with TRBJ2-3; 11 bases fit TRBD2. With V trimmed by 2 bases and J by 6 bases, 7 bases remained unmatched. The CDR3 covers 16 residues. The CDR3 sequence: CASSLRLAGGGDTQYF. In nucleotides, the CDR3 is TGTGCCAGCAGTTTAAGGCTAGCGGGGGGTGGGGATACGCAGTATTTT.

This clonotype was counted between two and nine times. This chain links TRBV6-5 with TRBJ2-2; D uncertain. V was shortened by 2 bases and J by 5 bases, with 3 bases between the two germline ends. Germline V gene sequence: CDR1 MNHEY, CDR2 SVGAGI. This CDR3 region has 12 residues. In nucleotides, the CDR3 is TGTGCCAGCAGTTACAAGACCGGGGAGCTGTTTTTT. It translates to CASSYKTGELFF.

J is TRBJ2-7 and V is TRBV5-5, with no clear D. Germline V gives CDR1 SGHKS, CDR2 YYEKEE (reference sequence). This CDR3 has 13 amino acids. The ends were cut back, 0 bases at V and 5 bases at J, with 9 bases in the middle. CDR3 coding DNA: TGTGCCAGCAGCTTGGTGGGTCTAAACGAGCAGTACTTC. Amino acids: CASSLVGLNEQYF.

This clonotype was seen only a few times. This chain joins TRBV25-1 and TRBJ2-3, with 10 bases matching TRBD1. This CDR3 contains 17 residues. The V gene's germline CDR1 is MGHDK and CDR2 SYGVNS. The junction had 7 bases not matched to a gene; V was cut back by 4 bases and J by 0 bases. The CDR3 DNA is TGTGCCAGCAGTGCCCGACAGGGGGCTGCTAGCACAGATACGCAGTATTTT. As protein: CASSARQGAASTDTQYF. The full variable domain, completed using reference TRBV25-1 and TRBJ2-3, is EADIYQTPRYLVIGTGKKITLECSQTMGHDKMYWYQQDPGMELHLIHYSYGVNSTEKGDLSSESTVSRIRTEHFPLTLESARPSHTSQYLCASSARQGAASTDTQYFGPGTRLTVL.

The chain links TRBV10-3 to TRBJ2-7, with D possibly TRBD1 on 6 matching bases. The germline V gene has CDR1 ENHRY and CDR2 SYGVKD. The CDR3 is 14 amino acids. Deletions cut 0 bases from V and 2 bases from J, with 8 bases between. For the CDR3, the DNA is TGTGCCATCAGTGAGTCGGCAGGGGCCTACGAGCAGTACGTC. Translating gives CAISESAGAYEQYV.